The clone carrying this TCR beta chain turned up a few times. Its antigen is undetermined. The donors, healthy Caucasians from Russia, were aged roughly 6 to 95. The sample, about 9.2 milliliters of peripheral blood, was drawn from each donor. The study isolated at least 6 million PBMCs from each sample. The use of a sample-barcoded 5' primer and a J-beta primer mix characterized a second PCR of about 7 to 12 cycles. TCRdb used MiXCR to reprocess the 5' RACE reads, holding one entry per CDR3 protein. The table shows fewer than 800,000 distinct CDR3 sequences, with about 21% occurring only once. The entry originates in a study of blood T cells in healthy people across ages. General observations from the study: What prevented conclusive comparison of naive and antigen-experienced cells was that PBMCs were unsorted.

CDR1 MGHRA and CDR2 YSYEKL come from the germline V gene. CDR3 length equals 17 residues. V is TRBV4-1 and J is TRBJ2-5; 10 bases are shared with TRBD2. The DNA end is a closer match to TRBJ2-1, so the J assignment may be wrong. What was sequenced was blood. This clonotype was sampled from a man in his 70s in good health. CDR3 nucleotides: TGCGCCAGCAGCCAAGAGTCGGCTAGCGGGAGAGCTAATGAGCAGTTCTTC. Its protein product is CASSQESASGRANEQFF.